The 24 T cell receptor beta chains below come from one sample, sequenced in a study of PD-1 blockade in classical Hodgkin lymphoma. Method: immunoSEQ multiplex PCR; TCRdb's copy keeps in-frame clones and lacks some. The data show around 34,000 clones, with over 65% seen just once and approximately 15% held by the top ten. In every patient, relapse followed autologous stem cell transplantation, while exposure to brentuximab vedotin differed. This specimen was peripheral blood mononuclear cells (PBMCs), taken before the second cycle of nivolumab. The receptors were gathered from a human donor with classical Hodgkin lymphoma.

V and J are TRBV5-6 and TRBJ1-2; D gene unclear. Germline V gene lookup returns CDR1 SGHDT and CDR2 YYEEEE. The CDR3 runs to 18 residues. Deletions cut 1 base from V and 0 bases from J, with 19 bases between. CDR3: CASSLKAGTRGTNYGYTF. The DNA of the CDR3 is TGTGCCAGCAGCTTGAAGGCTGGCACCCGGGGAACTAACTATGGCTACACCTTC.

V is TRBV4-2 and J is TRBJ1-1, with unresolved D. In germline, CDR1 is LGHNA, CDR2 YNFKEQ. The CDR3 covers 16 residues. The ends were cut back, 1 base at V and 3 bases at J, with 15 bases in the middle. CDR3 in amino acids: CASSQGNSADDTEAFF. The CDR3 coding sequence is TGTGCCAGCAGCCAAGGGAATAGCGCCGATGACACTGAAGCTTTCTTT.

This clone was picked up a small number of times. J is TRBJ2-7 and V is TRBV7-2, with D perhaps matching TRBD1 (5 bases). V lost 1 base and J lost 6, with 13 bases in between. This CDR3 has 14 residues. The germline gives CDR1 SGHTA, CDR2 FQGNSA. The CDR3 spells CASSLGTRGPEQYF. The CDR3 DNA is TGTGCCAGCAGCTTAGGGACAAGGGGCCCCGAGCAGTACTTC.

The chain combines TRBV13 with TRBJ1-1, with D hard to call. CDR1 and CDR2 from the germline V gene are PRHDT and FYEKMQ (reference sequence). This CDR3 is built from 18 residues. The germline V and J ends were trimmed by 5 bases and 4 bases, with 26 bases remaining between them. CDR3 amino acids: CASSLITTLPFGFTEAFF. For the CDR3, the DNA is TGTGCCAGCAGCCTAATAACCACACTACCCTTCGGGTTCACTGAAGCTTTCTTT.

The chain links TRBV10-3 to TRBJ1-6; D gene unclear. Per germline, CDR1 ENHRY and CDR2 SYGVKD. This CDR3 has 15 residues. V was shortened by 0 bases and J by 6 bases, with 9 bases between the two germline ends. The CDR3 coding sequence is TGTGCCATCAGTGAGTCCGAAGGGTCTAATTCACCCCTCCACTTT. Translating gives CAISESEGSNSPLHF.

Here the CDR3 DNA reads TGTGCCAGCAGCTTGGACCTCGCCTACGAGCAGTACTTC. Its protein is CASSLDLAYEQYF. V gene TRBV5-4 combines with J gene TRBJ2-7; no firm D call. The ends were cut back, 0 bases at V and 2 bases at J, with 6 bases in the middle. This CDR3 region has 13 residues. CDR1 is SGHNT, CDR2 YYREEE, per germline (reference sequence).

The CDR3: CASSLDSRNSPLHF. The CDR3 DNA reads TGTGCCAGCAGCCTGGACAGTCGTAATTCACCCCTCCACTTT. The chain has TRBV11-2 and TRBJ1-6; maybe TRBD1 (6 bases). Germline V gives CDR1 SGHAT, CDR2 FQNNGV. V was clipped by 5 bases and J by 6 bases, with 11 bases between them. The CDR3 covers 14 residues.

This chain uses TRBV7-2 with TRBJ2-3; TRBD1 matches at 9 bases. Germline trimming cut 4 bases from V and 4 bases from J; bases unmatched to any gene: 3. The V gene's germline CDR1 is SGHTA and CDR2 FQGNSA. CDR3 size: 14 residues. The CDR3 DNA is TGTGCCAGCAGCTCACAGGGGGCTTCAGATACGCAGTATTTT. Its translation: CASSSQGASDTQYF.

The chain joins TRBV27 to TRBJ2-2; D perhaps matches TRBD2 (6 bases). Trimming pared 7 bases from V and 4 bases from J, leaving 13 bases between. Germline CDR1 is MNHEY and CDR2 is SMNVEV (reference sequence). The CDR3 is 14 amino acids. Written as DNA, the CDR3 is TGTGCCAGCACCCCAATCGGGGGCACCGGGGAGCTGTTTTTT. Translated: CASTPIGGTGELFF.

This rearrangement joins TRBV13 to TRBJ2-5; 8 nucleotides align to TRBD1. Germline V gene data show CDR1 as PRHDT and CDR2 as FYEKMQ (reference sequence). The J segment lost 0 bases and the V segment lost 5 bases, leaving 8 bases of the junction unmatched. The CDR3 has 16 residues. In DNA form, the CDR3 reads TGTGCCAGCAGCCTTCGTTGGGACAGGTACCAAGAGACCCAGTACTTC. It encodes CASSLRWDRYQETQYF.

A note on this clone: The same CDR3 can be traced to other DNA sequences in this sample. In DNA form, the CDR3 reads TGCAGCGTTGAGGGGACTAGCGGGGGGCAAGAGACCCAGTACTTC. This encodes CSVEGTSGGQETQYF. The chain combines TRBV29-1 with TRBJ2-5, with 15 bases fitting TRBD2. Germline V CDR1 and CDR2: SQVTM, ANQGSEA. This CDR3 spans 15 amino acids. Losses at the gene ends were 3 bases for V and 2 bases for J; bases not matched to a gene: 1.

The rearrangement uses TRBV4-3 and TRBJ1-2; D may be TRBD1 (6 bases). CDR1 and CDR2 from the germline V gene are LGHNA and YSLEER. Trimming left V 0 bases short and J 2 bases short, with 13 bases between. This CDR3 region has 16 residues. DNA for the CDR3: TGCGCCAGCAGCCAAGAATGGGGGGACATAAACTATGGCTACACCTTC. The encoded protein is CASSQEWGDINYGYTF.

CDR3 amino acids: CASSWRDSQLAQHF. The CDR3 DNA reads TGTGCCAGCAGCTGGAGGGACAGCCAGTTGGCCCAGCATTTT. The chain employs TRBV5-5 and TRBJ1-5; 7 bases map to TRBD1. This CDR3 is built from 14 residues. With V trimmed by 3 bases and J by 11 bases, 11 bases remained unmatched. The germline gives CDR1 SGHKS, CDR2 YYEKEE (reference sequence).

V is TRBV27 and J is TRBJ2-1, with 8 bases matching TRBD2. There are 15 residues in the CDR3. Germline CDR1 reads MNHEY; CDR2 reads SMNVEV (reference sequence). With V trimmed by 0 bases and J by 9 bases, 7 bases remained unmatched. The CDR3 bases are TGTGCCAGCAGTTTATCCGGGACTAGGACCCGTGAGCAGTTCTTC. It encodes CASSLSGTRTREQFF.

This clone was counted a few times. The genes are TRBV4-3 and TRBJ1-2; TRBD1 matches 7 bases. This CDR3 contains 12 residues. The junction had 0 bases not matched to a gene; V was cut back by 4 bases and J by 4 bases. The V gene's germline CDR1 is LGHNA and CDR2 YSLEER. The CDR3 sequence: CASSRQGYGYTF. In DNA form, the CDR3 reads TGCGCCAGCAGCCGACAGGGCTATGGCTACACCTTC.

This sequence joins TRBV10-3 and TRBJ1-1, with a tentative D call TRBD1 (6 bases). CDR3 length equals 14 residues. Germline values: CDR1 ENHRY, CDR2 SYGVKD. Trimming left V 2 bases short and J 4 bases short, with 11 bases between. The CDR3 spells CAISEGGPITEAFF. The CDR3 nucleotides read TGTGCCATCAGTGAGGGGGGCCCGATCACTGAAGCTTTCTTT.

The table lists this clone with a few counts. V usage is TRBV19 and J usage is TRBJ1-3, with a possible D match to TRBD1 (6 bases). V lost 5 bases and J lost 0, with 8 bases in between. Germline V gene data show CDR1 as LNHDA and CDR2 as SQIVND (reference sequence). This CDR3 has 14 residues. CDR3: CASSDRHSGNTIYF. DNA for the CDR3: TGTGCCAGTAGTGACAGGCACTCTGGAAACACCATATATTTT.

This clone turned up a few times. The chain uses TRBV4-3 and TRBJ2-2; 7 bases are a match to TRBD1. The CDR3 runs 14 residues. V gave up 3 bases and J gave up 5 bases; unmatched junction bases: 3. The germline gives CDR1 LGHNA, CDR2 YSLEER. The CDR3 DNA is TGCGCCAGCAGCCATACGACAGGGACCGGGGAGCTGTTTTTT. This gives the protein CASSHTTGTGELFF.

V is TRBV2 and J is TRBJ2-1, with D hard to call. CDR1 and CDR2 from the germline V gene are SNHLY and FYNNEI. The CDR3 totals 14 residues. The V end lost 0 bases, the J end lost 6 bases, and 9 bases lay between the germline ends. The CDR3 DNA sequence: TGTGCCAGCAGTGAAGCACATACCCCCAATGAGCAGTTCTTC. As protein: CASSEAHTPNEQFF.

In nucleotides, the CDR3 is TGTGCCAGCAGTTCTAGCGGGGGACAAGAGACCCAGTACTTC. It specifies CASSSSGGQETQYF. This chain links TRBV11-3 with TRBJ2-5; 10 bases are shared with TRBD2. CDR1 is SGHNT, CDR2 YENEEA, per germline. V dropped 6 bases and J dropped 2; count of bases not matched to a gene: 3. This CDR3 comprises 14 residues.

This sequence joins TRBV2 and TRBJ2-1; no clear D gene. Germline V gene lookup returns CDR1 SNHLY and CDR2 FYNNEI. The length of the CDR3 is 13 residues. V was clipped by 4 bases and J by 6 bases, with 10 bases between them. The CDR3 region is CASSVGRVNEQFF. For the CDR3, the DNA is TGTGCCAGCAGTGTTGGACGCGTCAATGAGCAGTTCTTC.

The chain recombines TRBV6-5 with TRBJ1-2; possibly TRBD1 for D (5 bases). This CDR3 has 13 amino acids. V lost 6 bases, J lost 4 bases, and 12 bases lay in between. Germline values: CDR1 MNHEY, CDR2 SVGAGI. The CDR3 reads CASSRDRLYGYTF. The CDR3, as DNA: TGTGCCAGCAGCCGCGACAGACTCTATGGCTACACCTTC.

This chain connects TRBV7-3 to TRBJ2-3, with 8 bases fitting TRBD1. This CDR3 has 16 residues. Germline V lookup: CDR1 SGHTA, CDR2 FQGTGA. Trimming took 3 bases from V and 2 from J; bases not matched to a gene: 7. In nucleotides, the CDR3 is TGTGCCAGCAGCTTCGGGACAGGTCGACCCACAGATACGCAGTATTTT. Amino acid sequence: CASSFGTGRPTDTQYF.

The V gene is TRBV2, the J gene TRBJ2-7, with D possibly matching TRBD1 (5 bases). The length of the CDR3 is 13 residues. V gave up 8 bases and J gave up 5 bases, with 16 bases separating them. In germline, CDR1 is SNHLY, CDR2 FYNNEI. Here the CDR3 reads CASEGMTVNEQYF. CDR3 sequence (DNA): TGTGCCAGCGAAGGGATGACAGTCAACGAGCAGTACTTC. The full variable domain, in which reference TRBV2 and TRBJ2-7 provide the parts outside the CDR3, is EPEVTQTPSHQVTQMGQEVILRCVPISNHLYFYWYRQILGQKVEFLVSFYNNEISEKSEIFDDQFSVERPDGSNFTLKIRSTKLEDSAMYFCASEGMTVNEQYFGPGTRLTVT.